This TCR beta chain was sequenced during a study of monozygotic twins with inflammatory bowel disease. Nested PCRs of around 16 and 10 cycles, two in total, were run on TCRalpha and TCRbeta cDNA. TCRdb derives one entry per CDR3 protein from the 5' RACE reads, leaving out DNA. The listing records 400,000 to 500,000 distinct CDR3 sequences. Sequencing input: blood. The origin of this receptor is a human donor with ulcerative colitis or Crohn's disease, or a healthy co-twin of an affected twin (not recorded which).

CDR3: CSAGVLAGRSETQYF. The V gene is TRBV20-1, the J gene TRBJ2-5; TCRdb picks TRBD2, but there is no DNA to check that call. Germline CDR1 reads DFQATT; CDR2 reads SNEGSKA (reference sequence). CDR3 size: 15 residues.